This is a list of T cell receptor beta chains from one sample in a study of blood T cell repertoires in COVID-19. The protocol was immunoSEQ multiplex PCR, while the TCRdb copy is restricted to in-frame clones and leaves out a portion. The data show approximately 270,000 clones, roughly 85% seen once. Sequenced material: peripheral blood. Receptors originate from a woman in her 70s with acute or convalescent COVID-19. Both conserved end residues are trimmed from each CDR3. Only some rows state a clone size, as once, few, many or a class for expanded clones.

TRBJ1-1	TRBV5-1	.	ASSLVPGTGEAF
TRBJ1-2	TRBV4-2	.	ASSQPGQGAQAYGYT
TRBJ1-5	TRBV2	.	ASSHTGRGDQPQH
TRBJ2-5	TRBV3-1/TRBV3-2	.	ASNSEGETQY
TRBJ2-1	TRBV6-5	.	ASSPSTTGGQF
TRBJ1-2	TRBV5-1	.	ASSLNDRLYGYT
TRBJ2-7	TRBV3-1/TRBV3-2	.	ASSPGQLYEQY
TRBJ1-2	TRBV6-5	.	ASSYSGQGANYGYT
TRBJ1-2	TRBV6-6	.	ASSKSTDRQNYGYT
TRBJ1-1	TRBV3-1/TRBV3-2	.	ASSLVPDRKAF
TRBJ1-2	TRBV6-5	.	ASTKAEGSYGYT
TRBJ1-1	TRBV5-4	.	ASSETGSTEAF
TRBJ1-6	TRBV19	.	ASSLRGPTYNSPLH
TRBJ2-7	TRBV7-2	.	ASSFGDRVYEQY
TRBJ2-2	TRBV5-4	.	ASSPQTTGELF
TRBJ1-6	TRBV15	.	ATSSGSYNSPLH
TRBJ1-5	TRBV28	.	ASSDFTGGVLPQH
TRBJ1-1	TRBV27	.	ASTGGTGNTEAF
TRBJ1-2	TRBV3-1/TRBV3-2	.	ASSLPGQDGGYT
TRBJ2-2	TRBV3-1/TRBV3-2	.	ASSRSGMTGELF
TRBJ1-5	TRBV6-6	.	ASSYSLGAAQPQH
TRBJ2-7	TRBV3-1/TRBV3-2	.	ASSLGLEGSYEQY
TRBJ2-5	TRBV6-5	once	ASRTTAGDETQY
TRBJ1-2	TRBV12-3/TRBV12-4	.	ASSPQVTYGYT
TRBJ1-4	TRBV4-2	.	ASSPPGLGGGEKLF
TRBJ1-5	TRBV23-1	.	ASSLDSSRTGSSNQPQH
TRBJ2-2	TRBV6-5	.	ASSWGGTANTGELF